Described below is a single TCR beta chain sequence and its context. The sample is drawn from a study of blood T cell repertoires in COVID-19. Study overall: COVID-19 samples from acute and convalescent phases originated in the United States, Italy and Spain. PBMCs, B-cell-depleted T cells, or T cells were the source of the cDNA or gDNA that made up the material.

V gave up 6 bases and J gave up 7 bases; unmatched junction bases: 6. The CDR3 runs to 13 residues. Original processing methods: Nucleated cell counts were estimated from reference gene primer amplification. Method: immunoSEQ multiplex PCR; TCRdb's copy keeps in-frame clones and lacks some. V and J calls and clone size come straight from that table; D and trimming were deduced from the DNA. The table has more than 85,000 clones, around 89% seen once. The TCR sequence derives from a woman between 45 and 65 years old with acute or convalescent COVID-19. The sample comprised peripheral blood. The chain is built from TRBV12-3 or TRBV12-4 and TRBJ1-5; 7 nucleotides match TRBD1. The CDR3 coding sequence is TGTGCCAGCAGGACAGGGTCAGGACAGCCCCAGCATTTT. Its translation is CASRTGSGQPQHF.